This TCR beta chain is from a study of OX40 agonist ivuxolimab in advanced cancers. Looked up from germline, CDR1 is SGHDT and CDR2 is YYEEEE. Losses at the gene ends were 4 bases for V and 3 bases for J; bases not matched to a gene: 10. The CDR3 length is 15 residues. Whole-study results and caveats: Partial responders at 0.1-3.0 mg/kg had among the lowest clonal expansion. Low normalized T-cell clonal expansion also characterized some of the nonresponders. At 0.1 to 3.0 mg/kg, clonal expansion of CD4+ and CD8+ blood T cells had occurred by week 6. More expanded clones were found, on average, in CD8+ than in CD4+ T cells.

A remark on this clone: Its antigen remains unidentified.

Profiled with immunoSEQ multiplex PCR; TCRdb holds only in-frame clones, not every one. The sample yields about 64,000 clones, about 88% seen once. The starting material was CD4+ or CD8+ T cells sorted from blood, obtained in a trial of the OX40 agonist ivuxolimab. The V gene is TRBV5-6, the J gene TRBJ2-7; 7 bases agree with TRBD2. This TCR derives from an adult with an advanced solid tumor such as melanoma, head and neck, liver or kidney cancer. The CDR3 region has the DNA TGTGCCAGCAGCGGCGTAGCGGGCCTAGTCTACGAGCAGTACTTC. Translating it yields CASSGVAGLVYEQYF.